Reported below is one T cell receptor (beta chain). The antigen it recognizes is unknown. A read error may account for a junction end that differs from germline. The data stem from a study of blood T cells in healthy people across ages (dated by TCRdb to 2013 to 2016). A note on the overall study: In model experiments, roughly one uniquely barcoded TCR beta cDNA molecule per two T cells was captured by template switching. To track age-related changes in TCR beta repertoire diversity, the study relied on deep sequencing normalized with unique cDNA molecular identifiers. The donors were divided into four age groups: young (average around 16 years), middle-aged (about 40), aged (about 56) and long-lived (nearly 85). Using the same blood draw, the study looked at two additional independent replicas of 1 million unique cDNA reads for two donors, one aged 18 to 30 and the other aged 80 or older. Findings and caveats that apply to the study as a whole: Estimates of total diversity from one million sequenced T cells were regarded as lower bounds and underestimates. The CMV infection status of donors was not known, potentially confounding age-related changes in expanded clonotypes. Since profiling was done on bulk unsorted PBMCs, naive and antigen-experienced compartments could not be conclusively compared. Observed TCR beta diversity per million T cells fell roughly linearly with age, and a significant reduction was already apparent by age around 44. A strong correlation was found between observed TCR beta diversity and the percentage of naive T cells measured by flow cytometry. Compared with the aged group, the long-lived group had more naive CD4+ T cells, fewer expanded clones and increased TCR diversity, a pattern suggesting age selection.

Donors were about 36 systemically healthy Caucasian individuals from Russia aged roughly 6 to 95 years. About 10 milliliters of peripheral blood were collected from each donor into EDTA-treated Vacutainer tubes. Ficoll-Paque density-gradient centrifugation was used to isolate PBMCs, with at least 6.5 million per sample. Total RNA, at least 5 micrograms per sample, was extracted from PBMCs with Trizol reagent. Naive CD45RAhigh/CD27high T cell percentages were measured by flow cytometry on a PBMC aliquot from every donor. Library method: 5' RACE. Sequenced using an Illumina HiSeq 2500. The second PCR ran for roughly 7 to 12 cycles and used a J-beta primer mix along with a sample-barcoded 5' primer. A unique molecular identifier was introduced onto each TCR beta cDNA molecule by a template-switch 5' adaptor carrying 12 random nucleotides. Each sample yielded at least 2.5 million CDR3-containing paired-end reads. First-strand cDNA synthesis was performed from all RNA using the Mint cDNA synthesis kit, with priming by a TRBC-specific oligonucleotide. All cDNA was treated with uracil-DNA glycosylase and then went through a first 18-cycle PCR with the universal primers M1SS and BC2_uni_R. The original methods were these. For normalization, 1 million high-quality reads, each with a distinct molecular identifier, were randomly selected from each sample. Reads with shared molecular identifiers were discarded instead of being binned into consensus sequences. CDR3 identification, clonotype clustering and error correction used MiTCR with a Q25 quality threshold and the strictest error-elimination algorithm. A nonparametric unseen species model with Euler transformation was used to estimate lower-bound total TCR beta diversity. TCRdb reprocessing: public reads trimmed at Q25 with fastp, clones called with MiXCR, in-frame beta chains kept. Each record represents a unique CDR3 protein, reported with the most common genes and DNA among its rows. It is TCRdb's table, rather than the study itself, that gives the V and J calls and clone size. This sample is represented by more than 900,000 distinct CDR3 sequences; just under 30% of them were singletons. In total, the top ten clones hold roughly 10% of the sample.

This sample was also put to use in a study of T cells of mothers and their children. The second study, in turn, reports: The donors were nine systemically healthy Caucasian individuals, made up of three mothers and their six children. cDNA synthesis consumed the entire amount of extracted RNA, loaded at around 1.4 ug RNA in each 15 ul reaction. In the second PCR, the M1S primer added sample barcodes and 2-4 random nucleotides. Over 8 million TCR beta CDR3 reads came from each mother, compared with approximately 3 million reads from each child. Thymic selection shapes the output of TCR recombination in a similar way in related and unrelated pairs, and inherited differences have a minor effect. Normalized repertoire overlap was always found to be slightly, but never significantly, higher in related mother-child pairs than in unrelated mother-child pairs. No persistent microchimeric T cell clones were found, with a detection sensitivity of roughly 100 clones per million clonotypes. The study used deep NGS to compare TCR beta repertoires of mothers and children, seeking features distinguishing related mother-child pairs from unrelated individuals. The mean age was roughly 44 +/- 4 years for the mothers and about 12 +/- 4 years for the children. After adapter ligation was performed with NEBNext reagents, the libraries were sequenced on an Illumina HiSeq 2000 with 100+100 nt paired-end reads. To avoid cross-contamination, the mother libraries and the child libraries were prepared a month apart and sequenced in separate runs. For each donor, between about 450,000 and 2,300,000 distinct TCR beta clonotypes were identified. Naive TCR beta clonotypes were estimated from low-frequency clonotypes matched to each donor's FACS-determined naive share, without sorting.

The sequenced material came from blood. This receptor was taken from a woman aged 40 to 50 in good health.

The sequenced DNA: TGTGCCAGTAGGATAGTGGGGCGTAATCAGCCCCAGCATTTT. The translation is CASRIVGRNQPQHF. The rearranged segments are TRBV19 and TRBJ1-5; the D gene is perhaps TRBD1, on 5 matching bases. The CDR3, cysteine through phenylalanine, is 14 amino acids long. The DNA shown is the 42-base CDR3, in frame from base 1. The germline V gene (reference sequence) specifies LNHDA as CDR1 and SQIVND as CDR2.